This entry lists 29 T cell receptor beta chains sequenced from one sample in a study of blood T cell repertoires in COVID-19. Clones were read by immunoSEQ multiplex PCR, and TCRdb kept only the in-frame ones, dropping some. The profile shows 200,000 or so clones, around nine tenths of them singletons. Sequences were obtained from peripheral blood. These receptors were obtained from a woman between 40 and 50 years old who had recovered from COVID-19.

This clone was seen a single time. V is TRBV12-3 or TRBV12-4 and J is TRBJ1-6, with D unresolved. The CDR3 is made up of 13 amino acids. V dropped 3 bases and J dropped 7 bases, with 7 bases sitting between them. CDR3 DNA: TGTGCCAGCAGTTTGGCCGGGAATTCACCCCTCCACTTT. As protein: CASSLAGNSPLHF.

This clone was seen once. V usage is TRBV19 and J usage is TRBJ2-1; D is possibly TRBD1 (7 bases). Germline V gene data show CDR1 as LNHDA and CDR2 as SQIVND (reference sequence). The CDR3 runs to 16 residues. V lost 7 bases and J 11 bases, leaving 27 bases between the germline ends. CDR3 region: CASMGPGDRKSFQQFF. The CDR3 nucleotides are TGTGCCAGTATGGGGCCGGGGGACAGAAAGTCCTTTCAGCAGTTCTTC.

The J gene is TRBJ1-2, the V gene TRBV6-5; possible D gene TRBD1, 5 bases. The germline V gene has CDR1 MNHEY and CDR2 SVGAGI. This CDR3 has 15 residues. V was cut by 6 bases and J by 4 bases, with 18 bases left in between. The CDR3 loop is CASSPGVSVPYGYTF. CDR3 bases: TGTGCCAGCAGCCCGGGGGTATCTGTCCCCTATGGCTACACCTTC.

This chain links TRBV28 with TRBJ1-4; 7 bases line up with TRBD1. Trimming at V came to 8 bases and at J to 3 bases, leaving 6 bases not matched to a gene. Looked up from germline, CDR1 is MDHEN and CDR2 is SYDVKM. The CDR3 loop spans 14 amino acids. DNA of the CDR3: TGTGCCAGCCACAGGACAGGTCCTAATGAAAAACTGTTTTTT. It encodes CASHRTGPNEKLFF.

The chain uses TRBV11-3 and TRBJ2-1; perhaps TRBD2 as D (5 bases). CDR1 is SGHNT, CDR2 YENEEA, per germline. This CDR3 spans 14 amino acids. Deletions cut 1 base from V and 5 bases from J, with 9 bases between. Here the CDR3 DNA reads TGTGCCAGCAGCTTAGCCGGACTTAACAATGAGCAGTTCTTC. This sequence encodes CASSLAGLNNEQFF. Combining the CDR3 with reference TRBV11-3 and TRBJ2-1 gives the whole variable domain EAGVVQSPRYKIIEKKQPVAFWCNPISGHNTLYWYLQNLGQGPELLIRYENEEAVDDSQLPKDRFSAERLKGVDSTLKIQPAELGDSAVYLCASSLAGLNNEQFFGPGTRLTVL.

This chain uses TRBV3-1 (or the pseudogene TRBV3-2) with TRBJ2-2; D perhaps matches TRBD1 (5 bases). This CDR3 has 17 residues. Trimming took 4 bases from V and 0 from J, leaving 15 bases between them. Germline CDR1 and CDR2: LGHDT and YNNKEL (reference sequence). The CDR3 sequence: CASSPPFDSANTGELFF. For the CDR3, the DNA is TGTGCCAGCAGCCCACCCTTTGACAGCGCGAACACCGGGGAGCTGTTTTTT.

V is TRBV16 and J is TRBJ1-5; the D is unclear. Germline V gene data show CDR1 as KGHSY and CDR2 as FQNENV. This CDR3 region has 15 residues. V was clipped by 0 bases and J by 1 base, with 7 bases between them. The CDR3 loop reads CASSQSPTSNQPQHF. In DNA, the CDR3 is TGTGCCAGCAGCCAATCGCCGACAAGCAATCAGCCCCAGCATTTT.

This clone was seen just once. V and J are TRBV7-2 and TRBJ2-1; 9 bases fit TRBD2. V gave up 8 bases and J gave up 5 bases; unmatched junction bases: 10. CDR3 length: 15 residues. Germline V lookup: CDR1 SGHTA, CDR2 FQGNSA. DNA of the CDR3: TGTGCCAGCCTCACCTTTAGCGGGAGTCACAATGAGCAGTTCTTC. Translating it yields CASLTFSGSHNEQFF.

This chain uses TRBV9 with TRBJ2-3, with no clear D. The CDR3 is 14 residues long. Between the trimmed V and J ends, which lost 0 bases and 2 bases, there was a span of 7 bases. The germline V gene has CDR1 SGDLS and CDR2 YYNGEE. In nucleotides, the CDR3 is TGTGCCAGCAGCGTAGTGGCCCTCACAGATACGCAGTATTTT. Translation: CASSVVALTDTQYF.

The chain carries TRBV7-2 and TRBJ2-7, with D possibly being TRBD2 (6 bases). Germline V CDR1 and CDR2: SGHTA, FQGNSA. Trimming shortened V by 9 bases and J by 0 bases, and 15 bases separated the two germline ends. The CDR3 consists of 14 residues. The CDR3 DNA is TGTGCCAGTTCGCCTAGGGGACTCTCCTACGAGCAGTACTTC. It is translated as CASSPRGLSYEQYF.

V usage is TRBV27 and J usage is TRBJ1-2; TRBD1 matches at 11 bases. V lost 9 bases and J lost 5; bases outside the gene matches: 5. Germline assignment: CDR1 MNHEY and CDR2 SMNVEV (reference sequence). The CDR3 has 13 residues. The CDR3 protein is CASGTGGFYGYTF. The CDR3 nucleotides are TGTGCCAGTGGGACAGGGGGTTTTTATGGCTACACCTTC.

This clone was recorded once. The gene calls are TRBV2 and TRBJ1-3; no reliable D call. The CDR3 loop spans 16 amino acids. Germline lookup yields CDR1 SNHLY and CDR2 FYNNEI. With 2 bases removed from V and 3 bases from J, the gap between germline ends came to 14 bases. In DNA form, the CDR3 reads TGTGCCAGCAGTGAAAATCCGCGACTGATTGGAAACACCATATATTTT. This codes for CASSENPRLIGNTIYF.

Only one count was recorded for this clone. The CDR3 sequence: CASSLAPGGTDTQYF. Written as DNA, the CDR3 is TGTGCCAGCAGCTTAGCTCCAGGGGGCACAGATACGCAGTATTTT. V is TRBV7-9 and J is TRBJ2-3; the D gene is possibly TRBD1 (6 bases). The V and J ends lost 0 bases and 1 base respectively, with 8 bases between them. Germline V lookup: CDR1 SEHNR, CDR2 FQNEAQ (reference sequence). The CDR3 length is 15 residues.

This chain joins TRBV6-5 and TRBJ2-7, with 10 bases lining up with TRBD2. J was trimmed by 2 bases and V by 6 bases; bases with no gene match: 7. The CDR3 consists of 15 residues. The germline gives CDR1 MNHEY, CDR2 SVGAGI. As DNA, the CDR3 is TGTGCCAGCAGGAGAAAGCGGGAGGGCACCTACGAGCAGTACTTC. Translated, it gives CASRRKREGTYEQYF.

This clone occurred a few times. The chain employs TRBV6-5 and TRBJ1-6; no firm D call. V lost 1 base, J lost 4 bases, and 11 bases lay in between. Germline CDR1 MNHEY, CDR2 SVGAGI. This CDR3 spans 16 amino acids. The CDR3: CASSYYSQDYNSPLHF. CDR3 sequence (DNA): TGTGCCAGCAGTTACTACTCGCAGGATTATAATTCACCCCTCCACTTT.

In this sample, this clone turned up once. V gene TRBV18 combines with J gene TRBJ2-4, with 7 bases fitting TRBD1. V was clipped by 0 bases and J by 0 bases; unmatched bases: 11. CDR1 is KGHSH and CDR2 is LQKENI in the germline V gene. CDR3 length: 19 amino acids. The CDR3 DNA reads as TGTGCCAGCTCACCACCGTCGGTCGCAGGGGGATTAGCCAAAAACATTCAGTACTTC. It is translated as CASSPPSVAGGLAKNIQYF.

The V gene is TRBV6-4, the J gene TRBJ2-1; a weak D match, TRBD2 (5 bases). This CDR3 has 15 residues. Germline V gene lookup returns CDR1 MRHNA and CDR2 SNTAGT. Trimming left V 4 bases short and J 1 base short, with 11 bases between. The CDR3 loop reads CASSVETGSYNEQFF. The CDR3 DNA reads TGTGCCAGCAGTGTTGAAACGGGGTCCTACAATGAGCAGTTCTTC.

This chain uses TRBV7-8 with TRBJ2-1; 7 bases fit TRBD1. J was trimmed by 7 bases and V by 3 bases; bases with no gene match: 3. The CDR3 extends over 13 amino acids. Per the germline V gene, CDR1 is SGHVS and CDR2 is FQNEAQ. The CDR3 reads CASSLDRTNEQFF. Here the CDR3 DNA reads TGTGCCAGCAGCTTGGACAGGACTAATGAGCAGTTCTTC.

The CDR3 loop reads CASSVTGQGGETQYF. The CDR3 DNA sequence: TGTGCCAGCAGCGTAACGGGACAGGGAGGAGAGACCCAGTACTTC. The rearrangement uses TRBV6-5 and TRBJ2-5; 9 nucleotides match TRBD1. Trimming took 6 bases from V and 4 from J; bases not matched to a gene: 9. CDR3 length: 15 amino acids. The germline V gene has CDR1 MNHEY and CDR2 SVGAGI.

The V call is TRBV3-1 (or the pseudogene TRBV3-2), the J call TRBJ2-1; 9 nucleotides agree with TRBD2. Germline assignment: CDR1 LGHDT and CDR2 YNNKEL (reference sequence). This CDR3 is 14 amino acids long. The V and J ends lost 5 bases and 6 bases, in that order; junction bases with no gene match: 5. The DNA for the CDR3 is TGTGCCAGCAGCAGGCGGGAGGGCAGCAATGAGCAGTTCTTC. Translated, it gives CASSRREGSNEQFF.

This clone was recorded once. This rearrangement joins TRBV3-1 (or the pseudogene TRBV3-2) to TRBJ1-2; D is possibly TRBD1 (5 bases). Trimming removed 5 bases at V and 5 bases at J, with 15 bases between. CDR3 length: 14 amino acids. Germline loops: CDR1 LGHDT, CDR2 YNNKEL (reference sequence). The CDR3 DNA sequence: TGTGCCAGCAGCTCAACGGTCAGGGTGTATGGCTACACCTTC. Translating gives CASSSTVRVYGYTF.

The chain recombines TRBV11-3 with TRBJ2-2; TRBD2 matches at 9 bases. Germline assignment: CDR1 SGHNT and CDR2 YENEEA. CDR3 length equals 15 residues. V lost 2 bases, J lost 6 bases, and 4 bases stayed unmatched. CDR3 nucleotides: TGTGCCAGCAGCTTATCTAGCGGGGTACCCGGGGAGCTGTTTTTT. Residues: CASSLSSGVPGELFF.

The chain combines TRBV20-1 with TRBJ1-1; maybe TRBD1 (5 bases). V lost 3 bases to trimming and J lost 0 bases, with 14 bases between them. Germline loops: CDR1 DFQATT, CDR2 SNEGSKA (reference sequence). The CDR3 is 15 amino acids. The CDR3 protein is CSASVQGLMNTEAFF. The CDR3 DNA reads TGCAGTGCTAGTGTCCAGGGCCTTATGAACACTGAAGCTTTCTTT.

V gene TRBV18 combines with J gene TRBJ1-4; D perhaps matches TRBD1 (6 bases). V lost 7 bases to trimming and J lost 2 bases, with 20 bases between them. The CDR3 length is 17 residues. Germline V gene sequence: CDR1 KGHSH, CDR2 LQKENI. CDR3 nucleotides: TGTGCCAGCTGGGGGCCCGGAGCCGGGGCGACTAATGAAAAACTGTTTTTT. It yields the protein CASWGPGAGATNEKLFF.

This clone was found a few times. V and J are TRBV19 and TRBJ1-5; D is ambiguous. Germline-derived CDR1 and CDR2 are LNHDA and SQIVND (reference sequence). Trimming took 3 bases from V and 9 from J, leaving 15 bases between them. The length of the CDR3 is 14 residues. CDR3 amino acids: CASSIGVTRSPQHF. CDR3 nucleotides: TGTGCCAGTAGTATCGGAGTCACACGATCGCCCCAGCATTTT.

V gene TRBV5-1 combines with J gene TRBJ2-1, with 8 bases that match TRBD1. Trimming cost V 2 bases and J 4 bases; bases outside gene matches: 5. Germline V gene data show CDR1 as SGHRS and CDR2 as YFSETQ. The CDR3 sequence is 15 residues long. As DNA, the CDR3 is TGCGCCAGCAGCTTAGGCCAGGGGGCATACAATGAGCAGTTCTTC. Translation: CASSLGQGAYNEQFF.

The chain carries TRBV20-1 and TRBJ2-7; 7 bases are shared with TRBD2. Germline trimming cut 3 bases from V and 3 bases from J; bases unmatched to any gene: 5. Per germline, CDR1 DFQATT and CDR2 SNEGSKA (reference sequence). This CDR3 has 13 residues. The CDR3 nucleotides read TGCAGTGCTAGTGGGGACTACCTCTACGAGCAGTACTTC. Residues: CSASGDYLYEQYF.

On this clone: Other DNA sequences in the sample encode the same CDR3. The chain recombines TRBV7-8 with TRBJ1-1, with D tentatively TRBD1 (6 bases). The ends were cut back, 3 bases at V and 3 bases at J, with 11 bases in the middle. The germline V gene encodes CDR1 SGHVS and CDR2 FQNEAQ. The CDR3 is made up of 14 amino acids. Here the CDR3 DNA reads TGTGCCAGCAGCTTGGGGGGGCGAGACACTGAAGCTTTCTTT. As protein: CASSLGGRDTEAFF.

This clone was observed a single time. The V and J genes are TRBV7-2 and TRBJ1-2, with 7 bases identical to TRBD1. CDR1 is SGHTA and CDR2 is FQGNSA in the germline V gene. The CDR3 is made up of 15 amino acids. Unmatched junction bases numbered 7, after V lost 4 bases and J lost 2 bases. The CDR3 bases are TGTGCCAGCAGCTCCTACACAGGGGCGAACTATGGCTACACCTTC. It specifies CASSSYTGANYGYTF.